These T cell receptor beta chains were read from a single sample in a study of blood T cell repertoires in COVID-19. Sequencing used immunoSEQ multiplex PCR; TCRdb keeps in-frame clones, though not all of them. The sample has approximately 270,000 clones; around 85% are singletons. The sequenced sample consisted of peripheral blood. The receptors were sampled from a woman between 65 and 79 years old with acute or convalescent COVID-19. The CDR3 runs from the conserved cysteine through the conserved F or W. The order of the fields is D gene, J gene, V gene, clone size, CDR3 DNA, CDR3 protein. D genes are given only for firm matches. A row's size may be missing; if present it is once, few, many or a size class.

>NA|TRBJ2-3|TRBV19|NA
TGTGCCAGTAGTATAAGGCAGGGCTCTGCTAGGGATACGCAGTATTTT
CASSIRQGSARDTQYF
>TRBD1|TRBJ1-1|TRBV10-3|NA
TGTGCCATCAGTGAGTTATCAGGGGGGACTGAAGCTTTCTTT
CAISELSGGTEAFF
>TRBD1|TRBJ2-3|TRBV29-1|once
TGCAGCGCTAGACAGGGGGCAACAGATACGCAGTATTTT
CSARQGATDTQYF
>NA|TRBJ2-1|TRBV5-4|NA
TGTGCCAGCAGCTTTTCCTACCGAACCTACAATGAGCAGTTCTTC
CASSFSYRTYNEQFF
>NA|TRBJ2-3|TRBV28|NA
TGTGCCAGCAGTCTCCCCAGGGCAGATACGCAGTATTTT
CASSLPRADTQYF
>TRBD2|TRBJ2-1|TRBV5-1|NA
TGCGCCAGCAGCTCCGGGACTAGCGGTTACAATGAGCAGTTCTTC
CASSSGTSGYNEQFF
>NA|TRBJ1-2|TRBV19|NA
TGTGCCAGTAGTATTTCCGGGACTAACTATGGCTACACCTTC
CASSISGTNYGYTF
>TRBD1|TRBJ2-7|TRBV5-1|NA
TGCGCCAGCAGCCCTGGCCCCACCAGGCAGGGGGCGGGCGAGCAGTACTTC
CASSPGPTRQGAGEQYF
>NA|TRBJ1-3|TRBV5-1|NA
TGCGCCAGCAGCTTGGCGCAGGGATTCTCTGGAAACACCATATATTTT
CASSLAQGFSGNTIYF
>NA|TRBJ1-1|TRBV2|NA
TGTGCCAGCGGGTGGCAGAGGGGGACTGAAGCTTTCTTT
CASGWQRGTEAFF
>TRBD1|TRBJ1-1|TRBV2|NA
TGTGCCAGCAATTTAAGACAGGGGTTGTTGGACACTGAAGCTTTCTTT
CASNLRQGLLDTEAFF
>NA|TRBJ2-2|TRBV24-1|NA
TGTGCCACCAGTGATTCAGGGGTCAGGACCGGGGAGCTGTTTTTT
CATSDSGVRTGELFF
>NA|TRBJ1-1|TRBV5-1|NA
TGCGCCAGCAGCTTGGCCGGTCGCGGCGGCAACACTGAAGCTTTCTTT
CASSLAGRGGNTEAFF
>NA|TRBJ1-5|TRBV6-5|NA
TGTGCCAGCTTCCGGGATGAGGGCAATCAGCCCCAGCATTTT
CASFRDEGNQPQHF
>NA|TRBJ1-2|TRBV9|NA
TGTGCCAGCAGCGTAGGGTTTTCGGATGGCTACACCTTC
CASSVGFSDGYTF
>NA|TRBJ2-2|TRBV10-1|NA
TGCGCCAGCAGTGAGTTCGCACAGGGTATCACCGGGGAGCTGTTTTTT
CASSEFAQGITGELFF
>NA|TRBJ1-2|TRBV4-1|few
TGCGCCAGCAGCCAAGGATCTGGGCTATCGGGCTACACCTTC
CASSQGSGLSGYTF
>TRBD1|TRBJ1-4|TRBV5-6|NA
TGTGCCAGCAGCTGGGACAGGGTGTCTGAAAAACTGTTTTTT
CASSWDRVSEKLFF
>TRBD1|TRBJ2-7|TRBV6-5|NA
TGTGCCAGCACCACAACAGGGGGTGTGGCCTACGAGCAGTACTTC
CASTTTGGVAYEQYF
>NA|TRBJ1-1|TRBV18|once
TGTGCCAGCTCACCACCAATAAGAACCTATTACACTGAAGCTTTCTTT
CASSPPIRTYYTEAFF
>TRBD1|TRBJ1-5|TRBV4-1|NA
TGCGCCAGCAGCCAACGGGACAGGGGTGGATGGCCCCAGCATTTT
CASSQRDRGGWPQHF
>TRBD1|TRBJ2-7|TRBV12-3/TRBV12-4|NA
TGTGCCAGCAGCCTGACAGGGGAGCAGTACTTC
CASSLTGEQYF
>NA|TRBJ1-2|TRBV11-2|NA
TGTGCCAGCAGCTCCTACGACAGGCCGGTTGATGGCTACACCTTC
CASSSYDRPVDGYTF
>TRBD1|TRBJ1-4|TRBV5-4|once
TGTGCCAGCAGCCCAGGACAGGGGGCAACTAATGAAAAACTGTTTTTT
CASSPGQGATNEKLFF
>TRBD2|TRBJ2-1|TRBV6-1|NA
TGTGCCAGCAGTGAAAAGACTAGCGGGGGTCACAAATCCAATGAGCAGTTCTTC
CASSEKTSGGHKSNEQFF
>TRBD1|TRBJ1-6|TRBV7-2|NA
TGTGCCAGCAGCACGCGACAGGGAAATTCACCCCTCCACTTT
CASSTRQGNSPLHF
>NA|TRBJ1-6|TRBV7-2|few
TGTGCCAGCAGCCCGCAGAGGGGGTCCTATAATTCACCCCTCCACTTT
CASSPQRGSYNSPLHF
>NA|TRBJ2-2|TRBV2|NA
TGTGCCAGCTATTGGTTGAACAGTTGGACCGGGGAGCTGTTTTTT
CASYWLNSWTGELFF
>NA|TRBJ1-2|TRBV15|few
TGTGCCACCAGCAGAGAGGAGGGTCTCCATGGCTACACCTTC
CATSREEGLHGYTF
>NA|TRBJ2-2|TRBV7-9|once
TGTGCCAGCAGCTTACCGGACAGCCGGTACACCGGGGAGCTGTTTTTT
CASSLPDSRYTGELFF
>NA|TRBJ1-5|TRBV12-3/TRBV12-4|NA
TGTGCCAGCAGCGGCAGGGTGAATCAGCCCCAGCATTTT
CASSGRVNQPQHF